What follows describes a single TCR beta chain. No antigen is known for it. This specimen comes from a study of CD8 T cells in Susac syndrome. The study, taken as a whole, reports: The study's TCR sequencing and HLA analysis drew on a certain number of individuals. That number was acknowledged as relatively small.

V was trimmed by 3 bases and J by 5 bases, leaving 8 bases between them. In germline, CDR1 is SGHRS, CDR2 YFSETQ. The CDR3 covers 12 residues. Reverse transcription of 0.5 to 1 ug RNA was performed with random hexamers. Amplification of TCR beta CDR3 by immunoSEQ multiplex PCR spanned 54 Vbeta and 13 Jbeta. MiXCR, run by TCRdb on the immunoSEQ multiplex PCR reads, gives a single entry per CDR3 protein. The data show roughly 190,000 distinct CDR3 sequences, 91% seen once. This sequence joins TRBV5-1 and TRBJ1-1; D unresolved. The source is a human donor with Susac syndrome. Sequenced sample: CD4+ T cells from PBMCs. CDR3 bases: TGCGCCAGCAGCTCTTCAGAAACTGAAGCTTTCTTT. Translating it yields CASSSSETEAFF.